The next 5 T cell receptor beta chains were all read from a single sample in a study of blood T cell repertoires in COVID-19. TCRdb's copy holds only in-frame clones and misses some; the assay was immunoSEQ multiplex PCR. The sample consists of 20,000 to 30,000 clones, 80% to 90% of them appearing once. The specimen sequenced was peripheral blood. These receptor sequences come from a man between 65 and 85 years old with acute or convalescent COVID-19.

CDR3 sequence reads: CASSVGTGRHSPLHF. The CDR3 DNA reads as TGTGCCAGCAGCGTTGGGACAGGGCGGCATTCACCCCTCCACTTT. The chain combines TRBV2 with TRBJ1-6; 9 bases line up with TRBD1. The CDR3 totals 15 residues. Germline V gene data show CDR1 as SNHLY and CDR2 as FYNNEI. Trimming cost V 6 bases and J 8 bases; bases outside gene matches: 8.

The chain is built from TRBV19 and TRBJ2-2; 11 bases are shared with TRBD2. The CDR3 has 16 amino acids. J lost 7 bases, V lost 4 bases, and 8 bases had no gene match. The germline gives CDR1 LNHDA, CDR2 SQIVND (reference sequence). The CDR3 DNA reads as TGTGCCAGTAGTACTAGCGGGGGGATCAATAACGGGGAGCTGTTTTTT. Its translation is CASSTSGGINNGELFF.

The rearrangement uses TRBV19 and TRBJ1-4; weak D call: TRBD1 (5 bases). The CDR3 length is 13 residues. V was trimmed by 6 bases and J by 5 bases, leaving 10 bases between them. Germline CDR1 and CDR2: LNHDA and SQIVND (reference sequence). CDR3: CASRTELNEKLFF. The DNA for the CDR3 is TGTGCCAGTAGGACAGAGCTGAATGAAAAACTGTTTTTT.

The chain recombines TRBV3-1 (or the pseudogene TRBV3-2) with TRBJ2-5; perhaps TRBD2 as D (6 bases). V was trimmed by 6 bases and J by 7 bases, leaving 12 bases between them. Per the germline V gene, CDR1 is LGHDT and CDR2 is YNNKEL (reference sequence). This CDR3 has 12 residues. DNA of the CDR3: TGTGCCAGCAGGTCTTCAGCGGGGACCCAGTACTTC. Encoded protein: CASRSSAGTQYF.

The chain is built from TRBV6-4 and TRBJ2-1; 11 bases line up with TRBD2. The V gene's germline CDR1 is MRHNA and CDR2 SNTAGT. The ends lost 2 bases at V and 9 bases at J; junction bases unmatched: 3. This CDR3 region has 14 residues. Here the CDR3 DNA reads TGTGCCAGCAGTGACAGACTAGCGGGGACTGAGCAGTTCTTC. Residues: CASSDRLAGTEQFF.